This T cell receptor beta chain was recorded in a study of cytomegalovirus exposure and HLA in healthy donors. Study summary: Assignment to the Caucasian-associated ancestry cluster applied to over 70% of the 350 to 500 genotyped donors. Study outcomes and limitations: What TCR beta sequences reportedly achieved was accurate prediction of HLA-A and HLA-B alleles in most subjects. Across donors, sequencing depth was assumed by presence/absence analyses to be roughly uniform. One variant, a missense change in DCLRE1C, was linked in a later analysis to TCR beta V- and J-gene trimming.

The CDR3 runs to 14 residues. From germline, CDR1 is LGHNA and CDR2 YNFKEQ. V was trimmed by 0 bases and J by 1 base, leaving 6 bases between them. For this clone: Its antigen is currently unknown.

Vbeta (60) and Jbeta (13) primers were used in the PCR. Libraries were prepared by immunoSEQ multiplex PCR; TCRdb keeps only in-frame clonotypes and omits some of them. The sample has approximately 150,000 clones, about 79% seen once. The sample consisted of PBMCs. V usage is TRBV4-2 and J usage is TRBJ1-1; possibly TRBD1 for D (5 bases). The TCR was taken from a male donor in good health and CMV-seronegative. The CDR3 loop is CASSQDQGNTEAFF. Written as DNA, the CDR3 is TGTGCCAGCAGCCAAGATCAGGGGAACACTGAAGCTTTCTTT.